This TCR beta chain comes out of a study of blood T cell repertoires in COVID-19 (dated by TCRdb to 2018 to 2021). Describing the broader study: Samples from collaborators originated in the United States, Italy and Spain and spanned both the acute and convalescent phases of COVID-19. The repertoires were released in a freely available public database meant as a resource for research on the immune response to SARS-CoV-2. Subjects who had been exposed to COVID-19, were actively infected with it, or had recovered from it provided the deeply sampled blood TCRbeta repertoires that made up the dataset. The prospective study material was composed of cDNA or gDNA derived from T cells, B-cell-depleted T cells, or PBMCs. The sample metadata nearly always contained a de-identified subject ID, COVID-19 status, age in years and sex. The samples were drawn from two sources: the first 160 participants of the ongoing ImmuneRACE study, and 1,200 or so subjects contributed by 6 global collaborators. HLA class I and class II types, where available, came from metadata supplied by the sample provider rather than from assay-based typing.

Overall study outcomes, separate from this receptor: The amount of clinical and demographic metadata varied by source and participant and was provided uncurated.

CDR1 is given as SGHNT and CDR2 as YENEEA, both from the germline V gene. Deletion took 5 bases off V and 4 bases off J, with a span of 12 bases between the germline ends. Including the terminal cysteine and phenylalanine, the CDR3 comprises 13 residues. CDR3 DNA only is kept here, 39 bases in frame from base 1. TCRbeta CDR3 regions were amplified from genomic DNA by means of the immunoSEQ Assay, a bias-controlled multiplex PCR. Turning to the authors' computational methods: The number of nucleated cells in each sample was estimated by amplification of reference gene primers within the assay. Sequence reads were collapsed and filtered to measure the absolute abundance of every unique TCRbeta CDR3 rearrangement. For each sample, productive Simpson clonality was calculated by taking the square root of Simpson's diversity index across productive rearrangements. The table comes from immuneACCESS by way of TCRdb, which keeps in-frame sequences with V and J called. Part of the clones is missing from these tables; in studies checked, under half for an unresolved V gene and the rest for unknown reasons. That table supplies the V and J calls and clone size; D and trimming were determined from the DNA. The sample table lists about 200,000 clones, 85% of them with a count of one. Around 20% of the sample is in the top ten clones.

Enrolling through a virtual design, the prospective study's participants ranged in age from roughly 18 to 100 years and lived across roughly 24 United States geographic areas. In the prospective study, participants were assigned to cohorts based on the clinical history participants reported in a screening survey and a study questionnaire. For ImmuneRACE Cohort 3, a participant was defined as recovered based on two consecutive negative NP/OP PCR tests, clearance by a healthcare professional, or resolution of symptoms. In the prospective study, whole blood, serum and a nasopharyngeal or oropharyngeal swab were collected from each participant by mobile phlebotomists. Additional blood draws and questionnaires over an approximately two-month period could optionally be provided by prospective study participants. Blood samples from the prospective study were shipped frozen or at room temperature prior to DNA extraction.

This clone was seen just once. No cognate antigen has been identified for it. Base qualities are not provided; no much larger clone lies one nucleotide away. The chain is encoded by TRBV11-3 joined to TRBJ2-7, with TRBD1 tentatively as D gene (5 bases match). The source material was PBMCs or T cells enriched from blood (not recorded which). This sequence originates from a middle-aged man who had recovered from COVID-19. The CDR3 region: CASSPTDPYEQYF. The nucleotide sequence reads as follows: TGTGCCAGCAGCCCGACAGACCCGTACGAGCAGTACTTC.